The rows below give T cell receptor beta chains drawn from one sample of a study of blood T cell repertoires in COVID-19. The assay was immunoSEQ multiplex PCR, and TCRdb's table has in-frame clones only and misses some. The data hold about 210,000 clones, with around 83% observed a single time. What was sequenced was peripheral blood. The receptors were sampled from a man in his forties or fifties with active or convalescent COVID-19. The CDR3 runs from the conserved cysteine through the conserved F or W. A D gene is named only where the DNA matches it firmly. A row's size may be missing; if present it is once, few, many or a size class.

TRBJ2-5 | TRBV10-3 | - | TRBD1 | CAISDPGQGRGETQYF | TGTGCCATCAGTGACCCGGGACAGGGAAGGGGAGAGACCCAGTACTTC
TRBJ2-5 | TRBV28 | - | TRBD1 | CASSLARGRWETQYF | TGTGCCAGCAGTTTAGCCAGGGGGCGCTGGGAGACCCAGTACTTC
TRBJ2-5 | TRBV5-1 | - | - | CASKVGGYQETQYF | TGCGCCAGCAAGGTCGGAGGGTACCAAGAGACCCAGTACTTC
TRBJ2-4 | TRBV6-5 | - | TRBD2 | CASSYTGLAGNIQYF | TGTGCCAGCAGTTACACCGGACTAGCGGGAAACATTCAGTACTTC
TRBJ2-7 | TRBV5-5 | once | TRBD2 | CASSQGLEGYEQYF | TGTGCCAGCAGCCAGGGACTAGAGGGCTACGAGCAGTACTTC
TRBJ2-1 | TRBV3-1/TRBV3-2 | - | TRBD2 | CASSQATSGKGSYNEQFF | TGTGCCAGCAGCCAGGCGACTAGCGGAAAAGGCTCCTACAATGAGCAGTTCTTC
TRBJ1-6 | TRBV5-5 | - | - | CASSPWENSPLHF | TGTGCCAGCAGCCCATGGGAGAATTCACCCCTCCACTTT
TRBJ1-2 | TRBV19 | - | - | CASSQGSGYTF | TGTGCCAGTAGTCAGGGGTCAGGCTACACCTTC
TRBJ2-1 | TRBV28 | - | TRBD2 | CASSTGTSGYNEQFF | TGTGCCAGCAGCACCGGGACTAGCGGTTACAATGAGCAGTTCTTC
TRBJ1-1 | TRBV7-9 | - | - | CASSLGAGRAEAFF | TGTGCCAGCAGCTTAGGAGCCGGGAGGGCTGAAGCTTTCTTT
TRBJ2-3 | TRBV2 | - | TRBD2 | CASSEGRSRLAGGDTQYF | TGTGCCAGCAGTGAAGGTCGGAGTCGACTAGCGGGAGGAGATACGCAGTATTTT
TRBJ2-3 | TRBV29-1 | - | - | CSVLGTPDSSTDTQYF | TGCAGCGTACTCGGGACTCCCGATTCTAGCACAGATACGCAGTATTTT
TRBJ2-5 | TRBV7-2 | - | TRBD2 | CASSPGGALSETQYF | TGTGCCAGCAGTCCCGGGGGGGCGTTGTCAGAGACCCAGTACTTC
TRBJ2-5 | TRBV28 | once | - | CASTLSGETQYF | TGTGCCAGCACTCTCAGTGGTGAGACCCAGTACTTC